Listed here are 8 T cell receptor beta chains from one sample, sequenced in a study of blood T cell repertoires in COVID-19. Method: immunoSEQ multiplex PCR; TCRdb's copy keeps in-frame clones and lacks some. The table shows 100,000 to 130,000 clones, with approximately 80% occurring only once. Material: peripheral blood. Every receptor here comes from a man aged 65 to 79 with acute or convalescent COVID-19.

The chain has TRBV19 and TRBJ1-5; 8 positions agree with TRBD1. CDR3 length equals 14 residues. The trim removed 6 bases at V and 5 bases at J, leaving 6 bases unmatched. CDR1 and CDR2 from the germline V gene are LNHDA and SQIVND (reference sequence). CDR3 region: CASSPGQAYQPQHF. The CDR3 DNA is TGTGCCAGTAGCCCGGGACAGGCTTATCAGCCCCAGCATTTT.

As DNA, the CDR3 is TGTGCCAGCTCACCACGGACAGGGGACTCCGGGAACTATGGCTACACCTTC. As protein: CASSPRTGDSGNYGYTF. J is TRBJ1-2 and V is TRBV18, with TRBD1 matching over 9 bases. The CDR3 length is 17 residues. Germline loops: CDR1 KGHSH, CDR2 LQKENI. V trimming: 1 base; J trimming: 2 bases; junction bases outside the gene matches: 8.

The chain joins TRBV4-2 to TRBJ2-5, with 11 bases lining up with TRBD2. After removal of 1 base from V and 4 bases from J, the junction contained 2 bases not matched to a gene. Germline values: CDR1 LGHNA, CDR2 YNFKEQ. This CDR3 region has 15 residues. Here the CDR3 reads CASSQASGGPETQYF. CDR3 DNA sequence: TGTGCCAGCAGCCAAGCTAGCGGGGGGCCAGAGACCCAGTACTTC.

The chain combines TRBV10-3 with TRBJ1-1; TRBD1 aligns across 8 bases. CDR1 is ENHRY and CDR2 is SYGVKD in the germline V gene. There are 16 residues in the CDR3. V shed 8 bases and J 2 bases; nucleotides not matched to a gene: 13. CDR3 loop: CAISQGFGQGNTEAFF. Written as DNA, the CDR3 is TGTGCCATCTCCCAGGGATTCGGACAGGGAAACACTGAAGCTTTCTTT.

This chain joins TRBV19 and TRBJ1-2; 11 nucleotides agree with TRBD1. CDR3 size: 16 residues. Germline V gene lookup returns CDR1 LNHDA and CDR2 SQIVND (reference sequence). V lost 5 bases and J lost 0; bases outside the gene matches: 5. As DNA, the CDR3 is TGTGCCAGTAGTCCCACGGACAGGGGGCCTAACTATGGCTACACCTTC. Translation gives CASSPTDRGPNYGYTF.

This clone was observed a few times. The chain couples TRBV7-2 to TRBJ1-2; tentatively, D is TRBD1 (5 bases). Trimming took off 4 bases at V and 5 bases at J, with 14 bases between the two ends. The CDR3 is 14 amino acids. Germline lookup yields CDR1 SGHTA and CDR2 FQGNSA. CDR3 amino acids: CASSSSREGYGYTF. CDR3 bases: TGTGCCAGCAGCTCGAGCAGGGAGGGGTATGGCTACACCTTC.

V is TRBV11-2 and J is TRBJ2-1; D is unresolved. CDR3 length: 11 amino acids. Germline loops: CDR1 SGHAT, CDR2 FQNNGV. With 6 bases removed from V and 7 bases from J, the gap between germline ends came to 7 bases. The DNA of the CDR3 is TGTGCCAGCAGTCTAGGTAATGAGCAGTTCTTC. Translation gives CASSLGNEQFF.

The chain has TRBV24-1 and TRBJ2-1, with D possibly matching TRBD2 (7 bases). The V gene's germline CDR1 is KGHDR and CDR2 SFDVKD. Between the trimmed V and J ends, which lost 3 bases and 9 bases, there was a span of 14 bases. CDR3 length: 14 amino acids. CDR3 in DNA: TGTGCCACCAGTGATCTCGGGGGGACAAGTGAGCAGTTCTTC. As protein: CATSDLGGTSEQFF.